These T cell receptor beta chains were read from a single sample in a study of T cell responses to AZD1222 COVID-19 vaccine. The protocol was immunoSEQ multiplex PCR, while the TCRdb copy is restricted to in-frame clones and leaves out a portion. The sample has approximately 69,000 clones, around four fifths seen once. The starting material was peripheral blood, obtained 28 days after the second AZD1222 dose. These receptors all stem from an adult who received the AZD1222 COVID-19 vaccine. Each CDR3 is given with its conserved first and last residue. A D gene is named only where the DNA matches it firmly. The size of a clone is reported for some rows only, either as once, few or many, or as a class for expanded clones.

>once|TRBJ1-2|TRBV18|TRBD1|13
CASSEDRVYGYTF
TGTGCCAGCTCAGAGGACAGGGTCTATGGCTACACCTTC
>NA|TRBJ2-5|TRBV7-2|NA|14
CASSLMGPVETQYF
TGTGCCAGCAGCCTCATGGGACCGGTGGAGACCCAGTACTTC
>NA|TRBJ1-6|TRBV7-9|TRBD1|14
CASSSTGVNSPLHF
TGTGCCAGCAGCTCGACAGGGGTGAATTCACCCCTCCACTTT
>NA|TRBJ1-2|TRBV5-1|NA|15
CASSLERGSNYGYTF
TGCGCCAGCAGCTTGGAGCGGGGCTCCAACTATGGCTACACCTTC
>NA|TRBJ1-4|TRBV11-3|NA|15
CASSPHGGTNEKLFF
TGTGCCAGCAGCCCTCATGGGGGGACAAATGAAAAACTGTTTTTT
>once|TRBJ1-4|TRBV5-6|TRBD1|19
CASSLEGDRGPATNEKLFF
TGTGCCAGCAGCTTGGAGGGGGACAGGGGGCCAGCAACTAATGAAAAACTGTTTTTT
>NA|TRBJ2-2|TRBV27|TRBD1|14
CASSRQGTTGELFF
TGTGCCAGCAGCCGACAGGGCACCACCGGGGAGCTGTTTTTT
>NA|TRBJ1-4|TRBV3-1/TRBV3-2|NA|14
CASSRVPLGEKLFF
TGTGCCAGCAGCAGGGTCCCTTTAGGGGAAAAACTGTTTTTT
>once|TRBJ1-1|TRBV5-1|NA|13
CASSEGSATEAFF
TGCGCCAGCAGTGAGGGTAGTGCCACTGAAGCTTTCTTT
>NA|TRBJ2-5|TRBV7-9|NA|14
CASSLGGETKTQYF
TGTGCCAGCAGCTTAGGTGGCGAAACAAAGACCCAGTACTTC
>NA|TRBJ1-4|TRBV6-1|TRBD1|15
CASSELTGFDEKLFF
TGTGCCAGCAGTGAGCTGACAGGGTTTGACGAAAAACTGTTTTTT
>NA|TRBJ2-1|TRBV19|TRBD1|14
CARRQGCAYNEQFF
TGTGCCAGACGACAGGGTTGCGCCTACAATGAGCAGTTCTTC
>NA|TRBJ1-6|TRBV7-6|NA|18
CASSPRPFGDGQGSPLHF
TGTGCCAGCAGCCCACGGCCTTTTGGGGACGGGCAGGGATCACCCCTCCACTTT
>NA|TRBJ1-1|TRBV5-5|NA|13
CASTFSGADEAFF
TGTGCCAGCACCTTCTCGGGGGCCGATGAAGCTTTCTTT
>NA|TRBJ2-7|TRBV18|NA|13
CASSLVGDYEQYF
TGTGCCAGCTCCCTAGTGGGTGACTACGAGCAGTACTTC
>NA|TRBJ1-2|TRBV7-9|NA|13
CASTRGPNYGYTF
TGTGCCAGCACCAGGGGCCCTAACTATGGCTACACCTTC
>once|TRBJ2-1|TRBV7-2|NA|15
CASSSASGLLNEQFF
TGTGCCAGCAGCTCAGCCAGTGGGCTCCTTAATGAGCAGTTCTTC
>once|TRBJ2-7|TRBV14|TRBD1|16
CASSQVTGGSPYEQYF
TGTGCCAGCAGCCAAGTTACAGGGGGCTCCCCCTACGAGCAGTACTTC
>medium-sized|TRBJ2-3|TRBV6-6|NA|16
CASQYQGTVSTDTQYF
TGTGCCAGCCAGTACCAGGGGACGGTAAGCACAGATACGCAGTATTTT
>once|TRBJ1-1|TRBV10-1|NA|15
CASSEGTPGITEAFF
TGCGCCAGCAGTGAGGGGACACCGGGTATCACTGAAGCTTTCTTT
>few|TRBJ1-1|TRBV10-3|NA|15
CAISESYNMNTEAFF
TGTGCCATCAGTGAGTCGTACAACATGAACACTGAAGCTTTCTTT
>NA|TRBJ1-4|TRBV5-1|NA|14
CASSSGQNNEKLFF
TGCGCCAGCAGCTCGGGACAAAATAATGAAAAACTGTTTTTT
>NA|TRBJ2-5|TRBV30|TRBD2|14
CAWSTGGGGETQYF
TGTGCCTGGAGTACGGGAGGGGGAGGTGAGACCCAGTACTTC
>NA|TRBJ2-4|TRBV2|NA|13
CASTFLAKNIQYF
TGTGCCAGCACGTTCCTAGCCAAAAACATTCAGTACTTC
>NA|TRBJ1-2|TRBV28|TRBD1|16
CASSSPGGTGGPGYTF
TGTGCCAGCAGCTCCCCCGGGGGGACAGGGGGTCCTGGCTACACCTTC
>NA|TRBJ1-2|TRBV28|TRBD1|15
CASSTSGQGGYGYTF
TGTGCCAGCAGTACCTCTGGACAGGGAGGGTATGGCTACACCTTC
>NA|TRBJ1-4|TRBV7-9|NA|13
CANSRAEGEKLFF
TGTGCCAACAGTAGGGCCGAAGGAGAAAAACTGTTTTTT
>NA|TRBJ1-2|TRBV6-5|NA|13
CASVPNFQTGYTF
TGTGCCAGCGTCCCTAATTTTCAAACTGGCTACACCTTC
>NA|TRBJ2-5|TRBV7-9|NA|15
CASSFTDRFRETQYF
TGTGCCAGCAGCTTCACGGACAGATTTCGGGAGACCCAGTACTTC
>NA|TRBJ2-3|TRBV11-3|NA|13
CASTNDAGDTQYF
TGTGCCAGCACTAATGACGCGGGGGATACGCAGTATTTT
>NA|TRBJ2-7|TRBV3-1/TRBV3-2|NA|13
CASSQDSSRQQYF
TGTGCCAGCAGCCAAGACAGTTCTCGGCAGCAGTACTTC
>few|TRBJ2-3|TRBV6-5|TRBD1|15
CASSYSQDRGDTQYF
TGTGCCAGCAGTTACTCCCAGGACAGGGGAGATACGCAGTATTTT
>NA|TRBJ1-4|TRBV4-1|NA|16
CASSHTYDATNEKLFF
TGCGCCAGCAGCCATACATACGACGCAACTAATGAAAAACTGTTTTTT
>NA|TRBJ2-2|TRBV5-6|NA|17
CASSLGRGRSPTGELFF
TGTGCCAGCAGCCTTGGGAGGGGGCGCTCTCCCACCGGGGAGCTGTTTTTT
>NA|TRBJ1-5|TRBV24-1|NA|13
CATSAGIHQPQHF
TGTGCCACCAGTGCAGGGATTCATCAGCCCCAGCATTTT
>NA|TRBJ1-2|TRBV5-1|TRBD1|13
CASSPRDREGYTF
TGCGCCAGCAGCCCCCGGGACAGGGAAGGCTACACCTTC
>NA|TRBJ1-6|TRBV5-5|TRBD1|15
CASSWPGQGSFPLHF
TGTGCCAGCAGCTGGCCCGGACAGGGGTCCTTCCCTCTCCACTTT
>NA|TRBJ1-6|TRBV4-2|NA|13
CASSQAFSSPLHF
TGTGCCAGCAGCCAAGCATTCAGTTCACCCCTCCACTTT
>NA|TRBJ2-3|TRBV5-4|NA|15
CASSSPWESADTQYF
TGTGCCAGCAGCTCCCCGTGGGAGTCAGCAGATACGCAGTATTTT
>NA|TRBJ1-4|TRBV5-1|NA|14
CASSPMVLNEKLFF
TGCGCCAGCAGCCCGATGGTCCTTAATGAAAAACTGTTTTTT